The 17 T cell receptor beta chains below were found in one sample sequenced in a study of blood T cells in healthy people across ages. The use of a sample-barcoded 5' primer and a J-beta primer mix characterized a second PCR of about 6 to 12 cycles. TCRdb independently ran MiXCR on the 5' RACE reads; one entry per CDR3 protein. The sample holds some 1.8 million distinct CDR3 sequences, approximately 39% seen once. Sequencing was done on a sample of blood. These receptor sequences come from a human donor in good health.

This sequence joins TRBV12-3 or TRBV12-4 and TRBJ1-6; 8 nucleotides align to TRBD1. V was pared by 1 base and J by 9 bases, with 5 bases of the junction left unmatched. The CDR3 is 15 amino acids. CDR3 nucleotides: TGTGCCAGCAGTTTAGACAGGGGGTATGTTTCACCCCTCCACTTT. As protein: CASSLDRGYVSPLHF.

This clonotype was counted once. A much more abundant neighbour one base away suggests this may be a read error. The rearrangement links TRBV29-1 to TRBJ1-1; D uncertain. V lost 4 bases, J lost 0 bases, and 3 bases lay in between. Germline V lookup: CDR1 SQVTM, CDR2 ANQGSEA. The CDR3 runs to 11 residues. In nucleotides, the CDR3 is TGCAGCGTTGTAATGAACACTGAAGCTTTCTTT. It specifies CSVVMNTEAFF.

This chain links TRBV6-6 with TRBJ2-5, with 13 positions matching TRBD2. V shed 0 bases and J 6 bases; nucleotides not matched to a gene: 4. The V gene's germline CDR1 is MNHNY and CDR2 SVGAGI (reference sequence). CDR3 length: 16 amino acids. CDR3 residues: CASSYSTSGGIKTQYF. The CDR3 coding sequence is TGTGCCAGCAGTTACTCGACTAGCGGGGGGATAAAGACCCAGTACTTC.

The chain recombines TRBV4-1 with TRBJ1-1; D is possibly TRBD1 (5 bases). This CDR3 comprises 13 residues. CDR1 and CDR2 from the germline V gene are MGHRA and YSYEKL. The V and J ends lost 3 bases and 4 bases respectively, with 9 bases between them. The CDR3 coding sequence is TGCGCCAGCAGCCAGAGTAGGGGCACTGAAGCTTTCTTT. This codes for CASSQSRGTEAFF.

The sample holds a few counts of this clonotype. The rearrangement links TRBV30 to TRBJ1-1; D ambiguous. Germline CDR1 is GTSNPN and CDR2 is SVGIG (reference sequence). With 4 bases removed from V and 0 bases from J, the gap between germline ends came to 9 bases. The CDR3 spans 13 residues. The CDR3 bases are TGTGCCTGGAATATCAGGTTGAACACTGAAGCTTTCTTT. This sequence encodes CAWNIRLNTEAFF. The whole variable domain, remainder taken from reference TRBV30 and TRBJ1-1, is SQTIHQWPATLVQPVGSPLSLECTVEGTSNPNLYWYRQAAGRGLQLLFYSVGIGQISSEVPQNLSASRPQDRQFILSSKKLLLSDSGFYLCAWNIRLNTEAFFGQGTRLTVV.

Only a few counts were recorded for this clonotype. V gene TRBV5-1 combines with J gene TRBJ2-1, with a possible D match to TRBD2 (6 bases). Per the germline V gene, CDR1 is SGHRS and CDR2 is YFSETQ. This CDR3 region has 14 residues. V was cut by 0 bases and J by 7 bases, with 11 bases left in between. DNA of the CDR3: TGCGCCAGCAGCTTGGGGGGACTTTTAAATGAGCAGTTCTTC. Amino acids: CASSLGGLLNEQFF.

In regard to this clonotype: Possible read error: a much larger clone is one base away. The rearrangement joins TRBV29-1 to TRBJ2-1; 12 bases are a match to TRBD2. The tail of the sequence fits TRBJ2-7 better, so the J call may be wrong. CDR3 length: 14 residues. CDR1 is SQVTM, CDR2 ANQGSEA, per germline. This chain's CDR3 is CSVFGTSGLNEQYF. CDR3 in DNA: TGCAGCGTCTTCGGGACTAGCGGGTTAAATGAGCAGTACTTC.

This chain connects TRBV5-1 to TRBJ1-2; 9 bases line up with TRBD1. The V gene end was trimmed by 1 base and the J gene end by 0 bases; junction bases not matched to a gene: 4. Germline-derived CDR1 and CDR2 are SGHRS and YFSETQ. CDR3 length: 16 residues. This CDR3 reads CASSLRTGVTNYGYTF. The CDR3 bases are TGCGCCAGCAGCTTGCGGACAGGGGTTACTAACTATGGCTACACCTTC.

This clonotype was recorded a few times. J is TRBJ1-1 and V is TRBV20-1; D is unresolved. The germline V gene encodes CDR1 DFQATT and CDR2 SNEGSKA (reference sequence). CDR3 size: 12 residues. With 4 bases removed from V and 5 bases from J, the gap between germline ends came to 11 bases. CDR3 loop: CSAKESGTEAFF. The DNA of the CDR3 is TGCAGTGCTAAGGAGTCTGGGACTGAAGCTTTCTTT.

The genes are TRBV7-3 and TRBJ2-5; 8 bases line up with TRBD1. TRBJ2-7 explains the end of the DNA better; the J call may be wrong. Germline V gene data show CDR1 as SGHTA and CDR2 as FQGTGA. The CDR3 contains 13 residues. CDR3 DNA: TGTGCCAGCAGCATAGGACAGGGTTCCGAGCAGTACTTC. Residues: CASSIGQGSEQYF.

The chain uses TRBV4-1 and TRBJ2-7; tentatively, D is TRBD2 (5 bases). The CDR3 totals 13 residues. V lost 4 bases and J lost 7, with 14 bases in between. Germline-derived CDR1 and CDR2 are MGHRA and YSYEKL. In DNA, the CDR3 is TGCGCCAGCAGCCCCGAATCACGGGATGAGCAGTACTTC. It encodes CASSPESRDEQYF.

V gene TRBV24-1 combines with J gene TRBJ1-2; TRBD1 agrees at 8 bases. The CDR3 length is 20 residues. CDR1 is KGHDR, CDR2 SFDVKD, per germline. With 3 bases clipped from V and 0 bases from J, the junction kept 17 bases outside the gene matches. The CDR3 region is CATSDHPKSTGVITNYGYTF. The CDR3 DNA follows: TGTGCCACCAGTGATCACCCAAAATCGACAGGGGTCATCACTAACTATGGCTACACCTTC.

The table lists this clonotype with a few counts. The chain has TRBV20-1 and TRBJ1-5, with TRBD1 matching 7 bases. The CDR3 is made up of 14 amino acids. CDR1 and CDR2 from the germline V gene are DFQATT and SNEGSKA (reference sequence). V lost 3 bases and J lost 0; bases outside the gene matches: 2. The CDR3 sequence is CSARTGYSNQPQHF. DNA for the CDR3: TGCAGTGCTAGGACAGGGTATAGCAATCAGCCCCAGCATTTT.

The table lists this clonotype with a few counts. The chain recombines TRBV7-3 with TRBJ2-3, with 13 bases fitting TRBD2. The CDR3 length is 17 residues. Trimming removed 2 bases from V and 4 bases from J; junction bases left unmatched: 6. In germline, CDR1 is SGHTA, CDR2 FQGTGA. Here the CDR3 reads CASSLSPGLAGSDTQYF. The CDR3 coding sequence is TGTGCCAGCAGCTTATCCCCGGGACTAGCGGGGTCAGATACGCAGTATTTT.

This clonotype was seen a few times. The chain combines TRBV4-1 with TRBJ1-2; D is ambiguous. This CDR3 region has 11 residues. The V end lost 3 bases, the J end lost 7 bases, and 6 bases lay between the germline ends. Germline CDR1 and CDR2: MGHRA and YSYEKL. The CDR3 sequence is CASSHTGGYTF. CDR3 DNA: TGCGCCAGCAGCCATACCGGTGGCTACACCTTC.

CDR3 sequence (DNA): TGTGCCAGCTCACCACGAGGACAAGACGAAAAACTGTTTTTT. It is translated as CASSPRGQDEKLFF. The chain couples TRBV18 to TRBJ1-4; D perhaps matches TRBD1 (5 bases). Trimming took 1 base from V and 8 from J, leaving 11 bases between them. This CDR3 is 14 amino acids long. Germline CDR1 KGHSH, CDR2 LQKENI. The entire variable domain, with the rest obtained from reference TRBV18 and TRBJ1-4, is as follows: NAGVMQNPRHLVRRRGQEARLRCSPMKGHSHVYWYRQLPEEGLKFMVYLQKENIIDESGMPKERFSAEFPKEGPSILRIQQVVRGDSAAYFCASSPRGQDEKLFFGSGTQLSVL.

The V call is TRBV11-2, the J call TRBJ2-2, with 8 positions matching TRBD1. The V and J ends lost 6 bases and 6 bases, in that order; junction bases with no gene match: 9. This CDR3 is 15 amino acids long. CDR1 SGHAT and CDR2 FQNNGV come from the germline V gene. The CDR3 DNA follows: TGTGCCAGCAGGCGCCCGAACAGGGGGGCCGGGGAGCTGTTTTTT. The encoded protein is CASRRPNRGAGELFF.